The next 9 T cell receptor beta chains were all read from a single sample in a study of T cells after posttransplantation cyclophosphamide. Treatment was busulfan-fludarabine conditioning, a marrow graft, and cyclophosphamide on days +3 and +4. The protocol was immunoSEQ multiplex PCR, while the TCRdb copy is restricted to in-frame clones and leaves out a portion. This repertoire lists several thousand clones without singletons; less than 4.5% sits in the top ten. Material: PBMCs, obtained around 370 days after allogeneic stem cell transplant with posttransplant cyclophosphamide. These TCRs come from a male patient aged 45-59 years who received an allogeneic stem cell transplant from a related donor and was CMV-positive. The graft donor may account for some of the T cells.

There are many counts of this clone. This chain uses TRBV18 with TRBJ2-2, with TRBD1 as a possible D gene (6 bases). The V end was cut by 3 bases, the J end by 6 bases, with 14 bases between. The germline gives CDR1 KGHSH, CDR2 LQKENI. This CDR3 is built from 15 residues. This chain's CDR3 is CASSPQGRGAGELFF. The CDR3 DNA sequence: TGTGCCAGCTCACCTCAAGGCAGGGGAGCCGGGGAGCTGTTTTTT.

This clone was counted only a few times. This rearrangement joins TRBV2 to TRBJ1-6, with D maybe TRBD1 (6 bases). Trimming stripped 10 bases from V and 10 bases from J, with 29 bases between. Germline V gives CDR1 SNHLY, CDR2 FYNNEI. This CDR3 contains 17 residues. The CDR3 sequence is CATLGTPTIPGDSPLHF. Here the CDR3 DNA reads TGTGCCACCCTCGGGACACCCACCATTCCGGGTGACTCACCCCTCCACTTT.

This clone was counted many times. V gene TRBV5-8 combines with J gene TRBJ2-1; possible D gene TRBD2, 7 bases. Germline-derived CDR1 and CDR2 are SGHTS and YDEGEE. The CDR3 is 16 amino acids. With 4 bases removed from V and 1 base from J, the gap between germline ends came to 15 bases. The CDR3 DNA is TGTGCCAGCAGCCCCCCGAGGGGGGGTTCCTACAATGAGCAGTTCTTC. As protein: CASSPPRGGSYNEQFF.

This clone has ten or more counts. V and J are TRBV5-1 and TRBJ2-3; D possibly corresponds to TRBD1 (6 bases). The germline CDR1 and CDR2 sequences are SGHRS and YFSETQ. The CDR3 length is 15 residues. The germline V and J ends were trimmed by 3 bases and 3 bases, with 14 bases remaining between them. The CDR3 DNA is TGCGCCAGCAGCTCAGACAGGCACGGGACAGATACGCAGTATTTT. As protein: CASSSDRHGTDTQYF.

Ten or more counts support this clone. The V gene is TRBV10-3, the J gene TRBJ1-4; 8 positions match TRBD1. The CDR3 contains 16 residues. After removal of 2 bases from V and 0 bases from J, the junction contained 2 bases not matched to a gene. CDR1 and CDR2 from the germline V gene are ENHRY and SYGVKD. CDR3 in amino acids: CAISEIRGPTNEKLFF. Written as DNA, the CDR3 is TGTGCCATCAGTGAGATCAGGGGGCCAACTAATGAAAAACTGTTTTTT.

This clone appeared many times. The J gene is TRBJ2-1, the V gene TRBV4-3, with a possible D match to TRBD2 (6 bases). CDR3 length equals 14 residues. Germline lookup yields CDR1 LGHNA and CDR2 YSLEER. Trimming took 4 bases from V and 5 from J, leaving 12 bases between them. The CDR3 DNA follows: TGCGCCAGCAGCCGGGGGGACCGGAACAATGAGCAGTTCTTC. Its translation is CASSRGDRNNEQFF.

This clone was detected many times. This chain links TRBV5-1 with TRBJ1-1; 10 nucleotides align to TRBD1. Germline V gives CDR1 SGHRS, CDR2 YFSETQ. Trimming removed 2 bases from V and 1 base from J; junction bases left unmatched: 2. The CDR3 runs to 15 residues. CDR3 amino acids: CASSFRTGGNTEAFF. The CDR3 coding sequence is TGCGCCAGCAGCTTCCGGACAGGGGGGAACACTGAAGCTTTCTTT.

The table lists this clone with many counts. The genes are TRBV11-3 and TRBJ2-1; tentatively, D is TRBD1 (5 bases). The CDR3 runs to 14 residues. CDR1 is SGHNT and CDR2 is YENEEA in the germline V gene. Trimming pared 4 bases from V and 7 bases from J, leaving 14 bases between. This chain's CDR3 is CASSSLGAENEQFF. The CDR3, as DNA: TGTGCCAGCAGCTCCCTAGGGGCAGAAAATGAGCAGTTCTTC.

This clone was found many times. J is TRBJ2-7 and V is TRBV6-5; D may be TRBD1 (5 bases). Per germline, CDR1 MNHEY and CDR2 SVGAGI. Trimming shortened V by 0 bases and J by 3 bases, and 12 bases separated the two germline ends. This CDR3 is 15 amino acids long. The CDR3 region is CASSYSPGMIYEQYF. The CDR3 DNA reads TGTGCCAGCAGTTACTCGCCAGGGATGATCTACGAGCAGTACTTC.